The entry below describes one T cell receptor beta chain. The antigen remains undetermined. In the ViraFEST assay, antigen-specific CD4+ clonotypes were identified by expansion after peptide-pool stimulation. With 9 to 11 days of culture completed, CD4+ T cells were isolated. It was two doses of either the BNT162b2 or mRNA-1273 vaccine that participants received. Some clones are missing from TCRdb's copy, which holds only in-frame ones; the method was immunoSEQ multiplex PCR. The sample has more than 11,000 clones, approximately 68% seen once. The data originate from a study of vaccination effects on CD4 cells after COVID-19. Trimming removed 3 bases at V and 7 bases at J, with 15 bases between. Germline V gene sequence: CDR1 SEHNR, CDR2 FQNEAQ (reference sequence). This CDR3 has 14 amino acids.

The chain employs TRBV7-9 and TRBJ1-2; D unresolved. This clonotype was obtained from a human donor who received a COVID-19 vaccine. Sequenced here: CD4+ T cells from PBMCs cultured with SARS-CoV-2 spike peptides, sampled after COVID-19 vaccination. The CDR3, as DNA: TGTGCCAGCAGCTTTAAGACCGGTCTGGGTGGCTACACCTTC. Translating gives CASSFKTGLGGYTF.